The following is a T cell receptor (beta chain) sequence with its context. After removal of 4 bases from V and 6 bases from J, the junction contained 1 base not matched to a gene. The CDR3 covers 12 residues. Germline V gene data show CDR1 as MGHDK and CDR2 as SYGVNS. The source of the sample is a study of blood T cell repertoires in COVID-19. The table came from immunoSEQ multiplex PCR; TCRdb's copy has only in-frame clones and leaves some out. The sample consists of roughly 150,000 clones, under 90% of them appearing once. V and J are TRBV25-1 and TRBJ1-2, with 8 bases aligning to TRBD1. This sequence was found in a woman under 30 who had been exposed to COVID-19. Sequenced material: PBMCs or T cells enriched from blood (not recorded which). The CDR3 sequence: CASSGTGNGYTF. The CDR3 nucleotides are TGTGCCAGCAGTGGGACAGGGAATGGCTACACCTTC.